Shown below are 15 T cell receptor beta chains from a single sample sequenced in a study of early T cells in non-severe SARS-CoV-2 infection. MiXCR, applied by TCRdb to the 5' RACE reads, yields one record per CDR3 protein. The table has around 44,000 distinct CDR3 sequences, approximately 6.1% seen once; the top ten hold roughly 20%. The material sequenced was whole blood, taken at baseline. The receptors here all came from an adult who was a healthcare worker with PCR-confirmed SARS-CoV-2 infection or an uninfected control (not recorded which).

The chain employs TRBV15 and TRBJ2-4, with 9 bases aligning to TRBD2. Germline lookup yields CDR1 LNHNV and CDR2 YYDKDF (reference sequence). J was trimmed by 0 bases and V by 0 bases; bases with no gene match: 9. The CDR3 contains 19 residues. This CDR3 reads CATSRDHGLAGIAKNIQYF. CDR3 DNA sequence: TGTGCCACCAGCAGAGATCACGGTCTAGCGGGAATAGCCAAAAACATTCAGTACTTC.

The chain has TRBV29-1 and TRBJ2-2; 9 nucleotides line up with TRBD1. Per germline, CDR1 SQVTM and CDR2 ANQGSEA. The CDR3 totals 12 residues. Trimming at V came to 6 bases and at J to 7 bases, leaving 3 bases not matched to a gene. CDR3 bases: TGCAGCGTGGGACAGGGTAGCGGGGAGCTGTTTTTT. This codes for CSVGQGSGELFF.

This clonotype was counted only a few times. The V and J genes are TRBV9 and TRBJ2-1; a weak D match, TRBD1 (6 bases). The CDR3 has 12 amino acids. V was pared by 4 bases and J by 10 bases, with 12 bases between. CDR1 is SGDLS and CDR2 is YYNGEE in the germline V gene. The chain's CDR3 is CASSIRTEEQFF. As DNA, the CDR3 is TGTGCCAGCAGCATCCGGACAGAAGAGCAGTTCTTC.

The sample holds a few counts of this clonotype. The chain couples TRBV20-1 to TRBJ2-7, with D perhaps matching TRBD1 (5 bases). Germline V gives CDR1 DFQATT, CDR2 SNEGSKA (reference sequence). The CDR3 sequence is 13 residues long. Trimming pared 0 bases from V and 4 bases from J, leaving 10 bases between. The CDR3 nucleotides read TGCAGTGCTAGAGATGGGGCAGGATACGAGCAGTACTTC. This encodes CSARDGAGYEQYF.

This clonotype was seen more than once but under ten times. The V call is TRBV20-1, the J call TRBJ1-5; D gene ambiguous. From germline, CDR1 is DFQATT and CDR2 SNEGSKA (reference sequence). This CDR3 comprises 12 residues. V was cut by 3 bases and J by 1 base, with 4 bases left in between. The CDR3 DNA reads TGCAGTGCTAGTCGGAGCAATCAGCCCCAGCATTTT. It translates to CSASRSNQPQHF.

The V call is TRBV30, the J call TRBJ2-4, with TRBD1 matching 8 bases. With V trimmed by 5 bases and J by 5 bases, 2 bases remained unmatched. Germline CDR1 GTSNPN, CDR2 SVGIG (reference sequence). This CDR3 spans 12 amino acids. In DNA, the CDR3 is TGTGCCTGGGGACAGGGAGAAAACATTCAGTACTTC. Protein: CAWGQGENIQYF.

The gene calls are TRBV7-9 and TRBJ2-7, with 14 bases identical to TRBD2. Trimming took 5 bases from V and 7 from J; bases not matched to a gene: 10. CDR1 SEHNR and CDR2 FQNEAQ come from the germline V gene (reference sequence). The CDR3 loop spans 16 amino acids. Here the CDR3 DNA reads TGTGCCAGCAGCCTGACTAGCGGGAGGGCCGGTCGGGAGCAGTACTTC. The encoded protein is CASSLTSGRAGREQYF.

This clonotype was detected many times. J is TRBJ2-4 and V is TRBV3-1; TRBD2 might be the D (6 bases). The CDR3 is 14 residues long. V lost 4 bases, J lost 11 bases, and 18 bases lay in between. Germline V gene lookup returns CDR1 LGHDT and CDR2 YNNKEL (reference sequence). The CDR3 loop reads CASSPFGDSTLQYF. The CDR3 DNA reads TGTGCCAGCAGCCCCTTCGGGGACTCAACCCTTCAGTACTTC.

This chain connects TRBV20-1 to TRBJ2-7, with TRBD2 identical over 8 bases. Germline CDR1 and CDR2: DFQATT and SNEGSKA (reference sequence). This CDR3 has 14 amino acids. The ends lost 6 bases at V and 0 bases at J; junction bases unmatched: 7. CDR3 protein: CSAHRGGSSYEQYF. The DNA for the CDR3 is TGCAGTGCCCATCGGGGGGGTAGCTCCTACGAGCAGTACTTC.

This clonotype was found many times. The CDR3 sequence is CSVLRDRGREQYF. CDR3 DNA sequence: TGCAGCGTCCTCCGGGACAGGGGGCGCGAGCAGTACTTC. The rearrangement joins TRBV29-1 to TRBJ2-7, with 12 bases matching TRBD1. The V gene end was trimmed by 6 bases and the J gene end by 6 bases; junction bases not matched to a gene: 6. Germline-derived CDR1 and CDR2 are SQVTM and ANQGSEA. CDR3 length: 13 amino acids.

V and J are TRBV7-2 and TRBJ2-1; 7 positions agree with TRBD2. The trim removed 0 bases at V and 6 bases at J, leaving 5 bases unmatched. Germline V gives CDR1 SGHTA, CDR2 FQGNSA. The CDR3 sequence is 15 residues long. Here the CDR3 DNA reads TGTGCCAGCAGCTTAGCGAAACGGGGGGTCAATGAGCAGTTCTTC. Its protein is CASSLAKRGVNEQFF.

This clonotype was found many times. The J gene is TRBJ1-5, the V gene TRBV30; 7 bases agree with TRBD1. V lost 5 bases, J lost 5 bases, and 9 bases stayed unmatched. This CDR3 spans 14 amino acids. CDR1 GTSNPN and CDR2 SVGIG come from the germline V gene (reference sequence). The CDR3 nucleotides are TGTGCCTGGGGAGTCTCAGGGGGGTATCAGCCCCAGCATTTT. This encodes CAWGVSGGYQPQHF.

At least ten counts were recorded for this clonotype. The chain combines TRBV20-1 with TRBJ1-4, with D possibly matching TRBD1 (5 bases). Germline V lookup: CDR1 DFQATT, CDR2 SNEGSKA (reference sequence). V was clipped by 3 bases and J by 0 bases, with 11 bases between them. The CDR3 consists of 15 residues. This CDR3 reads CSASLGGATNEKLFF. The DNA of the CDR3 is TGCAGTGCTAGTTTGGGGGGTGCAACTAATGAAAAACTGTTTTTT.

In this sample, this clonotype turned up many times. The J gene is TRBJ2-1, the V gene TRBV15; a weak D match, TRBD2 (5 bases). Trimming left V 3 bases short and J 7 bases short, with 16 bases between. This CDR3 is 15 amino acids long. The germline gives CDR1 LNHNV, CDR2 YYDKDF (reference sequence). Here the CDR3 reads CATSSGESPQNEQFF. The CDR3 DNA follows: TGTGCCACCAGCAGCGGGGAATCCCCTCAAAATGAGCAGTTCTTC.

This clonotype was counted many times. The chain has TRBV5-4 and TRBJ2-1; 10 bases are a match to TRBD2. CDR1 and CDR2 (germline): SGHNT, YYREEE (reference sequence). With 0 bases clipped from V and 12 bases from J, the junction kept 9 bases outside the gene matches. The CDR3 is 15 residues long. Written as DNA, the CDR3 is TGTGCCAGCAGCTTGGCCCTAGCGGGAGAGGGTACGCAGTTCTTC. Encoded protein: CASSLALAGEGTQFF.